This T cell receptor beta chain was captured by sequencing in a study of cytomegalovirus exposure and HLA in healthy donors. Overall study findings and caveats: High specificity and sensitivity for cytomegalovirus status were reported for the classifier. Presence/absence analyses assumed roughly uniform sequencing depth across donors. The study labeled more than 150 TCR beta chains cytomegalovirus-associated.

Of note for this clone: Antigen unknown.

The CDR3 spans 19 residues. The germline gives CDR1 LGHNA, CDR2 YSLEER. Germline trimming cut 0 bases from V and 5 bases from J; bases unmatched to any gene: 17. 60 Vbeta and 13 Jbeta primers were used in PCR. This table comes from immunoSEQ multiplex PCR, and its TCRdb copy is limited to in-frame clones, with some not included. The data show roughly 120,000 clones, 79% seen once. The material sequenced was PBMCs. The chain recombines TRBV4-3 with TRBJ2-5; 8 bases align to TRBD2. This TCR was sampled from a young man in good health and CMV-seronegative. The CDR3 is CASSQDISRPGGRSETQYF. In DNA, the CDR3 is TGCGCCAGCAGCCAAGATATTAGTAGACCGGGAGGGAGGTCGGAGACCCAGTACTTC.